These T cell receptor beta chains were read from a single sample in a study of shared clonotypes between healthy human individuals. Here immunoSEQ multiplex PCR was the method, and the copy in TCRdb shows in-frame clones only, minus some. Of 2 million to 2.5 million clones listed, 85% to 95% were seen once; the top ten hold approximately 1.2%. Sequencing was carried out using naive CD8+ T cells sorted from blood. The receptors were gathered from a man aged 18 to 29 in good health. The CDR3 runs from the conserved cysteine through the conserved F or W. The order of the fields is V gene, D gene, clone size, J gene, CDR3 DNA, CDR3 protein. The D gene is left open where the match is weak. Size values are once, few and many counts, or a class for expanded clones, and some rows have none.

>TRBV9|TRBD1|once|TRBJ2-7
TGTGCCAGCAGCCCAGAGGGGGCCTACTACGAGCAGTACTTC
CASSPEGAYYEQYF
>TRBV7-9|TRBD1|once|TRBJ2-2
TGTGCCAGCAGCTTAGGAACAGGGGGCGTCACCGGGGAGCTGTTTTTT
CASSLGTGGVTGELFF
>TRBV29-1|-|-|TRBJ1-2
TGCAGCGTTCCGAGGACGGAGTATGGCTACACCTTC
CSVPRTEYGYTF
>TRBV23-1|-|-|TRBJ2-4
TGCGCCAGCAGTCACGCCAGCGGCCAAAGACGCGGAAACATTCAGTACTTC
CASSHASGQRRGNIQYF
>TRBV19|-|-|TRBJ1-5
TGTGCCAGTAGTATAGCCGAGGGGGAGAATCAGCCCCAGCATTTT
CASSIAEGENQPQHF
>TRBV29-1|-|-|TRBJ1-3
TGCAGCGTTGAGGGGGAACCAGGGGACTCTGGAAACACCATATATTTT
CSVEGEPGDSGNTIYF
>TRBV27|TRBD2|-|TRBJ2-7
TGTGCCAGCTCCTTACAGCGGGGGGGCGGCGAGCAGTACTTC
CASSLQRGGGEQYF
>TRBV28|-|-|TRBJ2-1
TGTGCCAGCAGTCCCAATCTCTCCTCTCGAAGTGAGCAGTTCTTC
CASSPNLSSRSEQFF
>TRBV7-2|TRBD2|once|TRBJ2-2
TGTGCCAGCAGCGGGAGGGGCTCAGCCACCGGGGAGCTGTTTTTT
CASSGRGSATGELFF
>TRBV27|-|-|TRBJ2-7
TGTGCCAGCAGTTTGGCAGGGTTTGGCGAGCAGTACTTC
CASSLAGFGEQYF
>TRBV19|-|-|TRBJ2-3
TGTGCCAGTAGCAAGGGAGTCACAGATACGCAGTATTTT
CASSKGVTDTQYF
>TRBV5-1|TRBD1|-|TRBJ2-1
TGCGCCAGCAGCACCTGGACAGGGGGCGGGCAGGACAATGAGCAGTTCTTC
CASSTWTGGGQDNEQFF
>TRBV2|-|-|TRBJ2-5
TGTGCCACCATAGCCCGTACGCAAGAGACCCAGTACTTC
CATIARTQETQYF
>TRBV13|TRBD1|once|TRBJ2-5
TGTGCCAGCAGTTTAAGGGGGCTCAAGACCCAGTACTTC
CASSLRGLKTQYF
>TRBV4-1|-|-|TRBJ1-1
TGCGCCAGCAGCCAAGAGGTTGCGGGCAGGAGCACTGAAGCTTTCTTT
CASSQEVAGRSTEAFF
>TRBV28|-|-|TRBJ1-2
TGTGCCAGCACCGCGACAGGTGAGGGATATGGCTACACCTTC
CASTATGEGYGYTF
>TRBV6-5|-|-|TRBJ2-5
TGTGCCAGCAGTTACTCTACAGGAATCCAAGAGACCCAGTACTTC
CASSYSTGIQETQYF
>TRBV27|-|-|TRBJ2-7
TGTGCCAGCCGGGGGCTAGGGCCCTCCTACGAGCAGTACTTC
CASRGLGPSYEQYF
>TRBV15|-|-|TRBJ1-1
TGTGCCACCAGCAGAGATTCGGGTGAGAACACTGAAGCTTTCTTT
CATSRDSGENTEAFF
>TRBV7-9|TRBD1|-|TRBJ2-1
TGTGCCAGCAGCTTAGGACAGGGGAGGTGGAATGAGCAGTTCTTC
CASSLGQGRWNEQFF
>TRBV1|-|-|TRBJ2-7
TGCACCAGCAGCCAGGCGACTAGCGCAGACACCTACGAGCAGTACTTC
CTSSQATSADTYEQYF
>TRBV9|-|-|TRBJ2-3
TGTGCCAGCAGCGTAGGGTTTCCAGATACGCAGTATTTT
CASSVGFPDTQYF
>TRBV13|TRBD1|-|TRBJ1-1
TGTGCCAGCAGCGAGGGGGACAGGGGGCTCCTCACTGAAGCTTTCTTT
CASSEGDRGLLTEAFF
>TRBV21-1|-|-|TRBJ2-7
TGTGCCAGCAGCGAGGTACGGGTGACCTACGAGCAGTACTTC
CASSEVRVTYEQYF
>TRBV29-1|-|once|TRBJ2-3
TGCAGCGTGCAGACAGATACGCAGTATTTT
CSVQTDTQYF
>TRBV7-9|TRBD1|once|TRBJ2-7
TGTGCCAGCAGCTCGATAGGACAGGGGAGTTCCTACGAGCAGTACTTC
CASSSIGQGSSYEQYF
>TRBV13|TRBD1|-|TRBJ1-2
TGTGCCAGCAGCAACAGGGGAAAGTACTATGGCTACACCTTC
CASSNRGKYYGYTF
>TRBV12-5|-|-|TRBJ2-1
TGTGCTAGTGGTTCTAGTTACGGCGAGCAGTTCTTC
CASGSSYGEQFF
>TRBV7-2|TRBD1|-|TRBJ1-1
TGTGCCAGCAGCTTAGGGGATGGACAGGGTCCTTGGAACACTGAAGCTTTCTTT
CASSLGDGQGPWNTEAFF
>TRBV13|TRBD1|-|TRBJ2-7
TGTGCCAGCAGCTTATGGGGGACAGGGAGAAACGAGCAGTACTTC
CASSLWGTGRNEQYF
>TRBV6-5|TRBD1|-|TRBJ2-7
TGTGCCAGCAGTTCCGGGACAGGGGGCTCCTACGAGCAGTACTTC
CASSSGTGGSYEQYF
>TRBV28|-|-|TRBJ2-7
TGTGCCAGCAGTTTAGGCACAGGAAGTCTTAGCGTATCCTACGAGCAGTACTTC
CASSLGTGSLSVSYEQYF
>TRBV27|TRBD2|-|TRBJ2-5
TGTGCCAGCAGTGCCCTAGCGGGGGGGCCTCGGGAGACCCAGTACTTC
CASSALAGGPRETQYF
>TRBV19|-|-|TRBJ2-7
TGTGCCAGTAGTCTCCGATTGGACTACGAGCAGTACTTC
CASSLRLDYEQYF
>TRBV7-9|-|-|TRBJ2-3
TGTGCCAGCAGCTCAATCATTTATACGCAGTATTTT
CASSSIIYTQYF
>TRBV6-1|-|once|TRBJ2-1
TGTGCCTACTCTCGGCACAACTACAATGAGCAGTTCTTC
CAYSRHNYNEQFF
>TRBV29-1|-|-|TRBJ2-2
TGCAGCGTTGACGGCGGTTCTAACACCGGGGAGCTGTTTTTT
CSVDGGSNTGELFF